The source of this T cell receptor beta chain is a study of cytomegalovirus exposure and HLA in healthy donors. Study summary: Researchers previously reported finding more than 100 million unique TCR beta sequences from around 200 million T cells. An early release of data contained 80 million to 85 million unique TCRs, which came from HLA-typed donors. Study results and limitations: In a later analysis, productive TCRs from donors in an Asian-associated ancestry cluster reportedly carried fewer N-insertions than the cohort mean.

The PCR was carried out with 60 Vbeta primers and 13 Jbeta primers. The data were produced by immunoSEQ multiplex PCR, yet TCRdb's version contains in-frame clones alone and is incomplete. Of about 140,000 clones listed, about 76% are singletons. Trimming stripped 3 bases from V and 2 bases from J, with 12 bases between. Germline loops: CDR1 SSHAT, CDR2 FNYEAQ (reference sequence). The CDR3 extends over 15 amino acids. This clone was detected a few times. Its target is not known. Sequenced input: PBMCs. This TCR derives from a woman aged 40 to 50 in good health and CMV-seronegative. The gene calls are TRBV7-7 and TRBJ2-3, with D possibly being TRBD2 (6 bases). The CDR3 bases are TGTGCCAGCAGCTTTGGGAGGACACCCACAGATACGCAGTATTTT. Its translation: CASSFGRTPTDTQYF.